The clone carrying this T cell receptor beta chain came up a few times. This specimen belongs to a study of human T cells and chemical hapten exposure. Extraction of total RNA was performed on unfractionated whole blood. The CDR3 is 16 residues long. Trimming pared 3 bases from V and 5 bases from J, leaving 19 bases between. Germline V CDR1 and CDR2: SEHNR, FQNEAQ (reference sequence). Unique molecular identifiers were affixed to discrete cDNA molecules within the library. TCRdb reprocessed the 5' RACE reads via MiXCR and lists one record per CDR3 protein. The sample lists about 120,000 distinct CDR3 sequences; roughly a fifth were seen once.

The TCR comes from a human donor in good health. The chain carries TRBV7-9 and TRBJ1-1; perhaps TRBD1 as D (6 bases). In DNA form, the CDR3 reads TGTGCCAGCAGCTTTCCCAACGACAGGTACGGGACTGAAGCTTTCTTT. Protein sequence: CASSFPNDRYGTEAFF.